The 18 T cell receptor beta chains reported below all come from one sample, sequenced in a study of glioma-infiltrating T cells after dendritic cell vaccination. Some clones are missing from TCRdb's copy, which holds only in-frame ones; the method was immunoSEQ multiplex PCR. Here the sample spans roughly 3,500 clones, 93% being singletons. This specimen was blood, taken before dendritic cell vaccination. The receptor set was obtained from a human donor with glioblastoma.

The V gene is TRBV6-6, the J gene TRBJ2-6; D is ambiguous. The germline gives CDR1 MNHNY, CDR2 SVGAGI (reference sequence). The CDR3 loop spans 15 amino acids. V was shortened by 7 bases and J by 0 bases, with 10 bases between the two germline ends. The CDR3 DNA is TGTGCCAGCATCTTCCCCAGCTCTGGGGCCAACGTCCTGACTTTC. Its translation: CASIFPSSGANVLTF.

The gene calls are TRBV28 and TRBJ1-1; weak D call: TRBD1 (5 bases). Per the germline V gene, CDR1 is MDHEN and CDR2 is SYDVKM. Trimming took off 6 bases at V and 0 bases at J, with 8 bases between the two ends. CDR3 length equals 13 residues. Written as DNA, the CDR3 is TGTGCCAGCAGCGGGGGGATGAACACTGAAGCTTTCTTT. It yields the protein CASSGGMNTEAFF.

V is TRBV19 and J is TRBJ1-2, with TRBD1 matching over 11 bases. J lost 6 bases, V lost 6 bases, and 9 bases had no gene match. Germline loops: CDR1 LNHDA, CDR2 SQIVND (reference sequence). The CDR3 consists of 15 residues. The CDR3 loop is CASRDRGLSGHGYTF. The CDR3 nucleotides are TGTGCCAGTAGGGACAGGGGGCTCTCGGGCCATGGCTACACCTTC. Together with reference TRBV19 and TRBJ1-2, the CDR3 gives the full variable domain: DGGITQSPKYLFRKEGQNVTLSCEQNLNHDAMYWYRQDPGQGLRLIYYSQIVNDFQKGDIAEGYSVSREKKESFPLTVTSAQKNPTAFYLCASRDRGLSGHGYTFGSGTRLTVV.

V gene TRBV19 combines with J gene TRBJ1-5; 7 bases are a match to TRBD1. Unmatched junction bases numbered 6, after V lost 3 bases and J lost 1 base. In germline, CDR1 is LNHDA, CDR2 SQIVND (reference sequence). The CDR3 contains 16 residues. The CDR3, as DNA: TGTGCCAGTAGTATGGGACACAGGGGCAGCAATCAGCCCCAGCATTTT. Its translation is CASSMGHRGSNQPQHF.

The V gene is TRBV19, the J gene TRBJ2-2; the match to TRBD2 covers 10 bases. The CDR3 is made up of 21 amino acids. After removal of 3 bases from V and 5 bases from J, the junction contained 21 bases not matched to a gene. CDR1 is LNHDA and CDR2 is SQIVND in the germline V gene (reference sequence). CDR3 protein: CASSISASGRWFQPSTGELFF. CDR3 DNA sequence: TGTGCCAGTAGTATTTCGGCTAGCGGGAGATGGTTCCAGCCTTCAACCGGGGAGCTGTTTTTT.

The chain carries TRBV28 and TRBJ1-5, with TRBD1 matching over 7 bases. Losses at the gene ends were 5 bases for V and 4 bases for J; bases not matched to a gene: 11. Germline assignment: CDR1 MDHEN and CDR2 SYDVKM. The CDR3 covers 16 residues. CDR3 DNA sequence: TGTGCCAGCAGTCCCTTAAAACAGGGGCTGAATCAGCCCCAGCATTTT. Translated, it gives CASSPLKQGLNQPQHF.

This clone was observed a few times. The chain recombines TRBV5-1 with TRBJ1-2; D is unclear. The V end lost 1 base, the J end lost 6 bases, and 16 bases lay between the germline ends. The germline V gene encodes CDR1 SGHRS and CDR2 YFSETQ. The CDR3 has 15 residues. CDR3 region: CASSLSTVSVDGYTF. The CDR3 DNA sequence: TGCGCCAGCAGCTTGTCCACAGTCTCCGTCGATGGCTACACCTTC.

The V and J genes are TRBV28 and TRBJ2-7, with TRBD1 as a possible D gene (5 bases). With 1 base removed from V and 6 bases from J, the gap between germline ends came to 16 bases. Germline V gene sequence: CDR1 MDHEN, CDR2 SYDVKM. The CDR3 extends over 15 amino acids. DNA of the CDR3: TGTGCCAGCAGTTTATCGCAGGGATTTCCCTCCGAGCAGTACTTC. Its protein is CASSLSQGFPSEQYF.

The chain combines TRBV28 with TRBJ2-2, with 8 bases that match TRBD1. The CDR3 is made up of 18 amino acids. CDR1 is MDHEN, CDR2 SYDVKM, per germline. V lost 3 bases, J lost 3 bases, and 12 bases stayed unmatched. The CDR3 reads CASSLTRGLGFHTGELFF. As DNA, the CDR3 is TGTGCCAGCAGTTTGACCAGGGGGCTCGGCTTCCACACCGGGGAGCTGTTTTTT.

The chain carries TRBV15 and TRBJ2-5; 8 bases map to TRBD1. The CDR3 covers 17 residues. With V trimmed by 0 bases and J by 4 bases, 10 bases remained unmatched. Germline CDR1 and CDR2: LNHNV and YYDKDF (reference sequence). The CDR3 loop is CATSRDLGQGGGETQYF. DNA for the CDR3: TGTGCCACCAGCAGAGACTTAGGACAGGGCGGTGGAGAGACCCAGTACTTC.

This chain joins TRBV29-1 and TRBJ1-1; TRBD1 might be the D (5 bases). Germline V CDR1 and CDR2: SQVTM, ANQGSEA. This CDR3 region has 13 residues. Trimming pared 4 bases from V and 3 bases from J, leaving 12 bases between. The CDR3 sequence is CSVAVGRDTEAFF. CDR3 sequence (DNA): TGCAGCGTTGCGGTGGGGCGCGACACTGAAGCTTTCTTT.

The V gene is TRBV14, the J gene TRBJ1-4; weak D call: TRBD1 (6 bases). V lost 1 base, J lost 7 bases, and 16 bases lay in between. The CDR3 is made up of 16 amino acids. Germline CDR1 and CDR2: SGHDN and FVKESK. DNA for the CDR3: TGTGCCAGCAGCCAAGCTCAGACAGGCCTTAGTGAAAAACTGTTTTTT. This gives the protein CASSQAQTGLSEKLFF.

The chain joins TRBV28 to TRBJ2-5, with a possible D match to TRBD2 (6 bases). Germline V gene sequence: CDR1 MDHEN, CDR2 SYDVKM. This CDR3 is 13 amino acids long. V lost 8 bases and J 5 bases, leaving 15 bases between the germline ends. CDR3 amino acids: CASLGSRGETQYF. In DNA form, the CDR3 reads TGTGCCAGCCTCGGCAGTCGGGGGGAGACCCAGTACTTC. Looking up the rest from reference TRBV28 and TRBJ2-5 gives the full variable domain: DVKVTQSSRYLVKRTGEKVFLECVQDMDHENMFWYRQDPGLGLRLIYFSYDVKMKEKGDIPEGYSVSREKKERFSLILESASTNQTSMYLCASLGSRGETQYFGPGTRLLVL.

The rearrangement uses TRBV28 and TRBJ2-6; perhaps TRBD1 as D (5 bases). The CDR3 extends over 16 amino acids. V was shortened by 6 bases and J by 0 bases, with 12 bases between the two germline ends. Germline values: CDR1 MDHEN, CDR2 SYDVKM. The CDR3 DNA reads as TGTGCCAGCAGCCCCCGGACATACTCTGGGGCCAACGTCCTGACTTTC. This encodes CASSPRTYSGANVLTF. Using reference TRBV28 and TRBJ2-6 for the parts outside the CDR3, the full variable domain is DVKVTQSSRYLVKRTGEKVFLECVQDMDHENMFWYRQDPGLGLRLIYFSYDVKMKEKGDIPEGYSVSREKKERFSLILESASTNQTSMYLCASSPRTYSGANVLTFGAGSRLTVL.

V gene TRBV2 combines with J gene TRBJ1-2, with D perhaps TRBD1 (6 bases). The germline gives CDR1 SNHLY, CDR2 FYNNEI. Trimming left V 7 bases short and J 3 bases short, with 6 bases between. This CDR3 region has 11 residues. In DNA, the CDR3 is TGTGCCAGCAACAGGGACTATGGCTACACCTTC. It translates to CASNRDYGYTF.

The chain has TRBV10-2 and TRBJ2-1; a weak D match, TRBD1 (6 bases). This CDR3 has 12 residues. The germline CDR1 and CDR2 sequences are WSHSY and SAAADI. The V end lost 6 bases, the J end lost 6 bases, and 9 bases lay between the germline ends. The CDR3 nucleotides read TGCGCCAGCAGAAAACAGGGCAATGAGCAGTTCTTC. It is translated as CASRKQGNEQFF.

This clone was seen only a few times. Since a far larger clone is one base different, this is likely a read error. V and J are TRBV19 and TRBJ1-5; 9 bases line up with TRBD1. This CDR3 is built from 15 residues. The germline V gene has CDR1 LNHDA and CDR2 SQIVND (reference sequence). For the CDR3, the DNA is TGTGTCGCCGGGGGGACAGGGCATAGCAATCAGCCCCAGCATTTT. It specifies CVAGGTGHSNQPQHF.

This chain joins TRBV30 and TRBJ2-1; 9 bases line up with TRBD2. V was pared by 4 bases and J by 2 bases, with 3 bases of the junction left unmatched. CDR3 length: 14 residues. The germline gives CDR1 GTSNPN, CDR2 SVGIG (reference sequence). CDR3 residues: CAWNLAGPYNEQFF. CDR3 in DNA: TGTGCCTGGAATCTAGCGGGACCCTACAATGAGCAGTTCTTC.